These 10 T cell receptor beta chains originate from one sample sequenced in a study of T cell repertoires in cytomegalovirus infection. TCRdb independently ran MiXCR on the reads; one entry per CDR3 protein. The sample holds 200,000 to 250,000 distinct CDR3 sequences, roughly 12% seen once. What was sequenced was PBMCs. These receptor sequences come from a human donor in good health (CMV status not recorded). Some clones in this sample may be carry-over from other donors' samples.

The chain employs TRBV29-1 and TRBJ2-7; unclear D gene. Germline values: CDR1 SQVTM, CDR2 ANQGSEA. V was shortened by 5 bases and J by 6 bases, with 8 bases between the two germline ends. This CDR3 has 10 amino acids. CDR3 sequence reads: CSVRNGEQYF. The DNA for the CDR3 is TGCAGCGTTAGGAATGGCGAGCAGTACTTC.

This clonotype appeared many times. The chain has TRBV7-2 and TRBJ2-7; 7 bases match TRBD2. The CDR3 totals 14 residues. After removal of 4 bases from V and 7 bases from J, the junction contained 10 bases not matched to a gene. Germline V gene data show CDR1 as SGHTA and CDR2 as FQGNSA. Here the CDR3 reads CASSSQDGRREQYF. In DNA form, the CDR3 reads TGTGCCAGCAGCTCCCAGGACGGGAGGCGGGAGCAGTACTTC.

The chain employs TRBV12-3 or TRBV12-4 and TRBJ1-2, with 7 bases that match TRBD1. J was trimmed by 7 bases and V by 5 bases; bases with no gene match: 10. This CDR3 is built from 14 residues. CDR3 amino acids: CASSLTGRKRGYTF. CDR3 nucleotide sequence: TGTGCCAGCAGTCTGACAGGGAGAAAGCGTGGCTACACCTTC.

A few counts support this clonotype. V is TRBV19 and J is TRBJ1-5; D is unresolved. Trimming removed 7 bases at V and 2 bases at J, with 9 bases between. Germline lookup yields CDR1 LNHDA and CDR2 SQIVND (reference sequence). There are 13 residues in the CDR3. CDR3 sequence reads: CASKRRGNQPQHF. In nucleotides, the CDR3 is TGTGCCAGTAAGCGAAGGGGCAATCAGCCCCAGCATTTT.

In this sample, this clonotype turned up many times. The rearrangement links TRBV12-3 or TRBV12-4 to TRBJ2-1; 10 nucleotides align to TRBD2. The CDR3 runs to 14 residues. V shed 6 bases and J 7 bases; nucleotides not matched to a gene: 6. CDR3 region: CASRKREGGNEQFF. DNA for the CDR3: TGTGCCAGCAGGAAGCGGGAGGGCGGAAATGAGCAGTTCTTC.

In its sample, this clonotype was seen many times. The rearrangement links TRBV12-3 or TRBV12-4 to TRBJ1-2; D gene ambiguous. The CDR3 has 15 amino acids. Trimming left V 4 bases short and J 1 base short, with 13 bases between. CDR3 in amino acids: CASSSNVYDNYGYTF. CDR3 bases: TGTGCCAGCAGTTCGAACGTATACGATAACTATGGCTACACCTTC.

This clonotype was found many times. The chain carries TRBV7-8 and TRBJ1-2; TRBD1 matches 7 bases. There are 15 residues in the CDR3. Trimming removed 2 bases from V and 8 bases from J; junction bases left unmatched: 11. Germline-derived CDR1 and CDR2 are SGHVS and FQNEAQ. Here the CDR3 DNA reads TGTGCCAGCAGCTTACGGGGAGGACAGGTTCTGGGCTACACCTTC. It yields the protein CASSLRGGQVLGYTF.

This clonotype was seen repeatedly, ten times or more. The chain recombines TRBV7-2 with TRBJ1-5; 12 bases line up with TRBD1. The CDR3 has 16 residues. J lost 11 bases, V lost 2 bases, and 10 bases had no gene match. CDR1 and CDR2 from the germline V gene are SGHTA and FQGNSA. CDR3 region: CASSLNPGTGGAAQHF. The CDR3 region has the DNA TGTGCCAGCAGCTTAAACCCCGGGACAGGGGGCGCGGCCCAGCATTTT.

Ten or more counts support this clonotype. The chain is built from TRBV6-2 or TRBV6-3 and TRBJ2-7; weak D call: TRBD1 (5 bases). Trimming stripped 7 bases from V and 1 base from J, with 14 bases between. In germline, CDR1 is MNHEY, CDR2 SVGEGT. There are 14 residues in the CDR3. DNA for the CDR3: TGTGCCAGCAATGATCAGGGTATTTCCTACGAGCAGTACTTC. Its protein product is CASNDQGISYEQYF.

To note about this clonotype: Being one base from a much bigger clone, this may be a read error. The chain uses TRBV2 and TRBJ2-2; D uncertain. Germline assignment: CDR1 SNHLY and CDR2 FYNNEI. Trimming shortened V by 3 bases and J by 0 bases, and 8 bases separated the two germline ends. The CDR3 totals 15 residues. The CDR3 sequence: CASSEIAANTGELFF. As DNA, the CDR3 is TGTGCCAGCAGTGAGATAGCAGCGAACACCGGGGAGCTGTTTTTT.